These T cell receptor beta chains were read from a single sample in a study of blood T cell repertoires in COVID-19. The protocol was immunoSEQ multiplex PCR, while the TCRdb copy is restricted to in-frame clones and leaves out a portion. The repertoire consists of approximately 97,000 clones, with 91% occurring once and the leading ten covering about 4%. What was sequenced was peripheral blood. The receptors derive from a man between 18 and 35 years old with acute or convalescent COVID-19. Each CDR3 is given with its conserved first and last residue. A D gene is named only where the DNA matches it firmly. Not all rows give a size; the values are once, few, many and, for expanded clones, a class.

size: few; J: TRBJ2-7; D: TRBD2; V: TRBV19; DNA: TGTGCCAACAGAGGTCCGGGAGGGCCTTACGAGCAGTACTTC; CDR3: CANRGPGGPYEQYF
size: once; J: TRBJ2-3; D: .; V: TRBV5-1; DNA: TGCGCCAGCAGCTTGGACTTAAGCACAGATACGCAGTATTTT; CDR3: CASSLDLSTDTQYF
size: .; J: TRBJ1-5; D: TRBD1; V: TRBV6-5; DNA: TGTGCCAGCAGTCCCACAGGGGCGGATCAGCCCCAGCATTTT; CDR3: CASSPTGADQPQHF
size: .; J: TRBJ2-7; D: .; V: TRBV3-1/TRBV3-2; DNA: TGTGCCAGCAGCCATTCGGACTCCCTGGGTAACGAGCAGTACTTC; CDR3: CASSHSDSLGNEQYF
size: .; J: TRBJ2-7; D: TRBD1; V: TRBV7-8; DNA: TGTGCCAGCAGCTTAGCTCACAGGGGGTTCTACGAGCAGTACTTC; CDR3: CASSLAHRGFYEQYF
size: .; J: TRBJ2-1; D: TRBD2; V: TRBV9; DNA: TGTGCCAGCAGCGAAACCTTAGCGGGGGGGCAGAATGAGCAGTTCTTC; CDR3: CASSETLAGGQNEQFF
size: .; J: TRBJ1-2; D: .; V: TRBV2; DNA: TGTGCCAGCAGTGAGAGCCACGGGGGGGGAGGCTACACCTTC; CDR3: CASSESHGGGGYTF
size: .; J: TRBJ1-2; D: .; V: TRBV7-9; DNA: TGTGCCAGCAGCTCCGCGAACCGACGGGGGAATGGCTACACCTTC; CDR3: CASSSANRRGNGYTF
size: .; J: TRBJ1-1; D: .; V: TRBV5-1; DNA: TGCGCCAGCAGCTTGACGGTGATGAACACTGAAGCTTTCTTT; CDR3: CASSLTVMNTEAFF
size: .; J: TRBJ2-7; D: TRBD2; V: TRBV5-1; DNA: TGCGCCAGCAGCTGGGGACTAATAGGCTACGAGCAGTACTTC; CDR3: CASSWGLIGYEQYF
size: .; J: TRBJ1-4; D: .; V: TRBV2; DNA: TGTGCCAGCAATGTACAGGGCTCGAATGAAAAACTGTTTTTT; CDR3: CASNVQGSNEKLFF
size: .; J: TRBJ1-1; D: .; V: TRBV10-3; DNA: TGTGCCATCAGCCCAAGGGGCAGGCCGAACACTGAAGCTTTCTTT; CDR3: CAISPRGRPNTEAFF
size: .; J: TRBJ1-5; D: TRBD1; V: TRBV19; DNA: TGTGCCAGTACTTCGACAGGGGGCAATCAGCCCCAGCATTTT; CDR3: CASTSTGGNQPQHF
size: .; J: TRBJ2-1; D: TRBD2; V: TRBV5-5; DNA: TGTGCCAGCAGCTTGGTGGCTAGGAGCGGGAGGGACAATGAGCAGTTCTTC; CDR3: CASSLVARSGRDNEQFF
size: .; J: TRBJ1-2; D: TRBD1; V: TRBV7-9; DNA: TGTGCCAGCAGCCAGGGACAGTATGGCTACACCTTC; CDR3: CASSQGQYGYTF